This TCR beta chain was sequenced in a study of cytomegalovirus exposure and HLA in healthy donors. Study conclusions and caveats: Most TCRs appeared rarely, but some public TCRs recurred in many donors. Certain sequence variants were highly shared and formed a cluster, and this cluster was likely a sequencing artifact.

This CDR3 has 15 amino acids. Germline CDR1 and CDR2: SGDLS and YYNGEE. Trimming stripped 3 bases from V and 4 bases from J, with 15 bases between. As for this clone: Its antigen is undetermined.

60 Vbeta and 13 Jbeta primers were used in PCR. Measured with immunoSEQ multiplex PCR; TCRdb has only the in-frame clones, and not every one. The data hold 60,000 to 85,000 clones, with around 76% observed a single time. The sample taken for sequencing was PBMCs. The V gene is TRBV9, the J gene TRBJ2-3, with D maybe TRBD2 (6 bases). The clonotype was recovered from a man between 40 and 49 years old in good health and CMV-seronegative. CDR3 sequence: CASSGLGFGADTQYF. In DNA form, the CDR3 reads TGTGCCAGCAGCGGACTAGGGTTCGGGGCAGATACGCAGTATTTT.